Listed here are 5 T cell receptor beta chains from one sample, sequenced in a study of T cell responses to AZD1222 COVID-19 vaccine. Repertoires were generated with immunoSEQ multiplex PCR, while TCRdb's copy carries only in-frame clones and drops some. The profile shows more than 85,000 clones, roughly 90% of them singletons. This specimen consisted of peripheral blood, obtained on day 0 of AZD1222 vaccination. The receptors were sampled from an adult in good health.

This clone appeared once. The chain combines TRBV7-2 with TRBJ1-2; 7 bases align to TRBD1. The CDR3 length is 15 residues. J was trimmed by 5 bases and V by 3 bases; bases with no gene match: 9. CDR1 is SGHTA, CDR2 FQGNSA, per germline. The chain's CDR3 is CASSFAPGQNYGYTF. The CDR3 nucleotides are TGTGCCAGCAGCTTTGCGCCGGGACAGAATTATGGCTACACCTTC.

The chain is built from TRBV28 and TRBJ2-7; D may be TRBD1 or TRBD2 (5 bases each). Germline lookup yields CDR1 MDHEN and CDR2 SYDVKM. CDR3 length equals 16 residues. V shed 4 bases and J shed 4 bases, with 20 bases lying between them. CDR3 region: CASSYRDRRAGYEQYF. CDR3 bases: TGTGCCAGCAGTTACCGGGACCGAAGGGCGGGTTACGAGCAGTACTTC.

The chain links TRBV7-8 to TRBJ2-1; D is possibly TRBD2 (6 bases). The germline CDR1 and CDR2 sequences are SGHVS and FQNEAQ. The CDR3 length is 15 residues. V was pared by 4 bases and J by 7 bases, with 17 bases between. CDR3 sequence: CASSSPTVADNEQFF. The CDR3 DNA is TGTGCCAGCAGCTCCCCGACCGTAGCGGATAATGAGCAGTTCTTC.

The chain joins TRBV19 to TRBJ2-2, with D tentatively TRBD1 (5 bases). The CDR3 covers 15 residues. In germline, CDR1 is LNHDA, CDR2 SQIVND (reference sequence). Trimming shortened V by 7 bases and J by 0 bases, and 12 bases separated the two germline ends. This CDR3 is CASTWRQSNTGELFF. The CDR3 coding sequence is TGTGCCAGTACCTGGAGACAGTCGAACACCGGGGAGCTGTTTTTT.

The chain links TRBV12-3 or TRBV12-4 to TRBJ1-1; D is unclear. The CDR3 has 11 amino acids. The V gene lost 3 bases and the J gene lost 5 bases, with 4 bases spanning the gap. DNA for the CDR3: TGTGCCAGCAGTTTCCGGACTGAAGCTTTCTTT. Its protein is CASSFRTEAFF.